This TCR beta chain appears in the sequencing data of a study of T-cell reconstitution after alpha-beta-depleted transplantation in children. Preparation of the TCRbeta library was carried out with unique molecular identifiers. TCRdb independently ran MiXCR on the PCR reads; one entry per CDR3 protein. Of nearly 550,000 distinct CDR3 sequences listed, around 16% are singletons. J was trimmed by 6 bases and V by 6 bases; bases with no gene match: 3. The CDR3 runs 13 residues. This clonotype was seen more than once but under ten times. The TCR originated in a human donor who donated a stem cell graft to a child with acute lymphoblastic leukemia. Sample: PBMCs from the stem cell graft donor, taken from the stem cell graft. V is TRBV12-3 or TRBV12-4 and J is TRBJ2-1; 9 bases match TRBD2. CDR3 in amino acids: CASSFSGGNEQFF. DNA of the CDR3: TGTGCCAGCAGCTTTAGCGGGGGCAATGAGCAGTTCTTC.